This TCR beta chain was sequenced in a study of control samples from healthy donors and cancer patients. Trimming stripped 0 bases from V and 2 bases from J, with 11 bases between. The CDR3 spans 15 residues. Germline V CDR1 and CDR2: MNHEY, SVGAGI. Clones were read by immunoSEQ multiplex PCR, and TCRdb kept only the in-frame ones, dropping some. The repertoire holds around 110,000 clones, with roughly 92% as singletons. The sequenced material came from blood. The chain recombines TRBV6-5 with TRBJ2-7, with D possibly matching TRBD1 (6 bases). The origin of this receptor is a man younger than 40 in good health. The CDR3 DNA reads TGTGCCAGCAGTTACTCACAGGGTGATACCTACGAGCAGTACTTC. It encodes CASSYSQGDTYEQYF.